This T cell receptor (beta chain) was sequenced for a study of post-analysis software for immune sequencing data. Notes on the study in general: Controls had lower frequencies than patients of four or five TRBV segments, which included TRBV5-6, TRBV5-1 and TRBV20-1.

Unique molecular identifiers had been added to the TCR beta cDNA libraries. MiXCR, run by TCRdb on the PCR reads, gives a single entry per CDR3 protein. In the table there are hundreds of thousands of distinct CDR3 sequences, roughly 29% of which are singletons. This CDR3 contains 14 residues. Germline V lookup: CDR1 MDHEN, CDR2 SYDVKM. The V gene lost 4 bases and the J gene lost 8 bases, with 17 bases spanning the gap. In regard to this clonotype: Its antigen is as yet unknown.

The TCR originated in a girl aged 10-17 years with multiple sclerosis. The V gene is TRBV28, the J gene TRBJ1-2, with D unclear. Input material: blood. The CDR3 protein is CASSCSSRVGGYTF. In nucleotides, the CDR3 is TGTGCCAGCAGTTGTAGTTCCCGGGTGGGCGGCTACACCTTC.